The present entry profiles one T cell receptor (beta chain) with its context. Using immunoSEQ multiplex PCR, the repertoire was profiled, and TCRdb retains in-frame clones only, with some absent. This table holds about 280,000 clones, about 83% found once. Trimming shortened V by 4 bases and J by 0 bases, and 10 bases separated the two germline ends. Germline CDR1 reads SGHTA; CDR2 reads FQGNSA. The CDR3 sequence is 14 residues long. The entry originates in a study of blood T cell repertoires in COVID-19. As for the study in general: Sources were T cells, B-cell-depleted T cells, or PBMCs; the material itself was cDNA or gDNA.

Individuals drawn from 20 to 25 US areas were about 18 to 100 years old. In assigning cohorts, the study relied on participant-reported clinical history. Among Cohort 3 donors, those recovered had two negative PCRs, clearance, or symptom resolution. Sequenced: PBMCs or T cells enriched from blood (not recorded which). The clonotype was recovered from a woman aged 40 to 50 who had recovered from COVID-19. The rearrangement uses TRBV7-2 and TRBJ2-7, with D perhaps matching TRBD1 (6 bases). CDR3 sequence: CASSSRGDSYEQYF. CDR3 sequence (DNA): TGTGCCAGCAGCTCCAGGGGTGACTCCTACGAGCAGTACTTC.